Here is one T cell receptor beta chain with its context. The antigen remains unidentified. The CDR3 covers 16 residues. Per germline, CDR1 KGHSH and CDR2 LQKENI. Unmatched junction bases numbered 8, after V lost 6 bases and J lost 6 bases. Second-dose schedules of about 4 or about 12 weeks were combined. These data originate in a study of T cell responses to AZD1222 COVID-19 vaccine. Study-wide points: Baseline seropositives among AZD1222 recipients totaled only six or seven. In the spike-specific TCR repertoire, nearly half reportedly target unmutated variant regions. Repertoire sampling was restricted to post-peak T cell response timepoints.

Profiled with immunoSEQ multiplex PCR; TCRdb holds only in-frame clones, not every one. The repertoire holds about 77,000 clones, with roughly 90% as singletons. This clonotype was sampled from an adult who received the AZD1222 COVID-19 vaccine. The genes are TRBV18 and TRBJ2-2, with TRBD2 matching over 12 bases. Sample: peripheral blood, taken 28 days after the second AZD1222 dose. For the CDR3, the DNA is TGTGCCAGCTCGCTAGCGGGAGGGCCAGGCTCCGGGGAGCTGTTTTTT. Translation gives CASSLAGGPGSGELFF.